This T cell receptor beta chain was found in a study of shared clonotypes between healthy human individuals (dated by TCRdb to the early 2020s). For the study in its entirety: The cohort comprised two women and a few men aged 18 to 49 years. To estimate repertoire size and how much clonotype sharing occurs between individuals, the study deeply sequenced the blood TCR repertoires of several healthy adults. To increase sequencing depth and limit assay-specific biases, different laboratories used diverse techniques to prepare libraries and sequence TCR repertoires. For each donor, CD4 naive and CD4 memory were each given three plates, CD8 naive was given two plates, and CD8 memory was given one plate. Between about 0.8 and 9.5 billion PBMCs per donor were obtained by leukapheresis. Study-wide conclusions, independent of this receptor: Only blood was sampled, and tissue TCR repertoires likely differ from those in blood. Because the study included a small number of donors, the genetic and exposure-history diversity represented was limited. Naive subsets generally had larger estimated clonotype richness than memory subsets did. Clonotypes shared by all four sorted-subset donors showed higher generation probabilities than non-shared clonotypes. Rarefaction of sorted-subset datasets indicated incomplete sequencing despite the large sequencing depth. Pairwise subsampling indicated that sequencing depth was expected to affect the degree of clonotype sharing among donors. Across four donors, around 5% of naive CD4, roughly 3.4% of naive CD8, 2.3% of memory CD4, and 0.4% of memory CD8 clonotypes were shared.

Notes on this clone: This clone's antigen is unknown. Compared with germline, one end of the junction differs, possibly owing to a read error.

Healthy HIV-negative adults with no recently reported acute infections or vaccinations were included as donors. Every donor was a Caucasian adult residing in Nashville, Tennessee, USA. Magnetic negative selection was used to enrich CD4+ T cells, after which naive cells were positively selected on CD45RA and the negative fraction became the memory subset. After blood collection by leukapheresis, PBMCs were isolated using Ficoll-Histopaque density gradient centrifugation and then cryopreserved in the vapor phase of liquid nitrogen. Purity and quantity of every magnetically sorted T cell population were checked by analytical flow cytometry. Genomic DNA was isolated from every sorted fraction and measured by UV absorbance on a Nanodrop 2000c. From the cysteine up to the phenylalanine, the CDR3 has a length of 10 residues. Just CDR3 DNA is preserved here, 30 bases in frame from base 1. The germline V gene (reference sequence) sets CDR1 to MNHEY and CDR2 to SMNVEV.

TCR CDR3 regions were amplified from genomic DNA by multiplex PCR using the deep immunoSEQ assay. Genomic DNA extracted from each cell subset was distributed evenly over all wells of several immunoSEQ 96-well plates, and each plate served as one replicate. Each replicate PCR for sorted subsets received around 210 ng genomic DNA, equal to about 29,000 T cell genomes. Purified libraries were quantified with a Qubit 3.0 fluorometer, sized on a Bioanalyzer 2100, and re-quantified with the KAPA Library Quantification kit. A separate single-read 150-cycle Illumina NextSeq 550 flow cell was used to sequence each immunoSEQ 96-well plate. Per the source publication's procedure: Because the immunoSEQ output held only junctional sequences and lacked quality scores, the filtering could not match the filtering applied to full-length reads. Sequences were annotated with PyIR, a Python wrapper for IgBLAST v1.9, and V/J genes and CDR3 were assigned using IMGT germline references. Any read was removed if the V/J assignment was weak (E-value above 1e-6), the CDR3 was missing, or the read contained stop codons, out-of-frame junctions, or ambiguous translated residues. V3J clonotypes were defined by identical inferred V gene, J gene, and CDR3 amino acid sequence. Percentage overlap between repertoires was calculated by dividing the number of shared unique clonotypes by the size of the smaller repertoire. Three approaches were used to assess repertoire richness: RTK rarefaction, the Chao1 estimator, and Recon v2.1 estimates of unobserved clonotypes. For all TCRbeta clonotypes obtained by the gDNA method from a handful of donors, generation probabilities were computed with OLGA. TCRdb stores this immuneACCESS table with in-frame sequences only. Part of the clones is absent; in the studies checked, under half of the shortfall reflects unresolved V genes, and no reason is known for the rest. V and J calls and clone size are those listed in that table; D and trimming were worked out from the DNA. The sample table records roughly 2.2 million clones; over 85% of these occur just once. 0.39% of the sample goes to the ten largest clones.

Sequencing was performed on naive CD4+ T cells from PBMCs. The meaning of the sample's cell subset or site label: CD45RA+ positively selected. The sequence links TRBV27 to TRBJ2-7; 9 bases in the junction line up with TRBD1. The source is a man aged 18 to 30 in good health. Some clones in this sample may be carry-over from other donors' samples. The DNA reads TGTGCCAGCAGAGGGGACAGGGAAGACTTC. This encodes CASRGDREDF.